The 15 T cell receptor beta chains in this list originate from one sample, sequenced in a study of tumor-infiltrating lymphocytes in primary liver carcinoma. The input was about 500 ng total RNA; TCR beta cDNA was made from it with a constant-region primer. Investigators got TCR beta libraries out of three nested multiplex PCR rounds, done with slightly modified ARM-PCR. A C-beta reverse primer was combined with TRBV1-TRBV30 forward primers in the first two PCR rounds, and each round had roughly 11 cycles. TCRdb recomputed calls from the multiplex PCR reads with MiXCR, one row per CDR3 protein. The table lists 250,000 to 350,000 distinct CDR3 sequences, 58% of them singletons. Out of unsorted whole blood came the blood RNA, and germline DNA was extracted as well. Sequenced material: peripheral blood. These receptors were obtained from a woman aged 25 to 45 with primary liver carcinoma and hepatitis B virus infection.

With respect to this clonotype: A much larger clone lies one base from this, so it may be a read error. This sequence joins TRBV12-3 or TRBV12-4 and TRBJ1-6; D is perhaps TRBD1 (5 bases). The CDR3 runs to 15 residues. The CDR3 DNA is TGTGCCAGCAGATCTCAGGATGGGGCAAATTCACCCTTCCACTTT. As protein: CASRSQDGANSPFHF.

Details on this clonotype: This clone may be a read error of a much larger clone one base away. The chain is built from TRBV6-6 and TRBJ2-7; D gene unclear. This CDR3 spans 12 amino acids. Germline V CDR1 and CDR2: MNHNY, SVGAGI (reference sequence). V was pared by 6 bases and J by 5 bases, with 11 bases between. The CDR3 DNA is TGTGCCAGCAGCTCCCTTAGAGACGAGCAGTACTTC. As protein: CASSSLRDEQYF.

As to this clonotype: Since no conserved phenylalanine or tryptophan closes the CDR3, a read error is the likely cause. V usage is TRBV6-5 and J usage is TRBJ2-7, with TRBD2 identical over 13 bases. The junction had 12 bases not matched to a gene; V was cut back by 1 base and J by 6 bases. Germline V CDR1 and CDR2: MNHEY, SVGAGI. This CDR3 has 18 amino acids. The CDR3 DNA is TGTGCCAGCAGTTACTTAGGACTAGCGGGAGAGCAACCTTGCGAGCAGTACCTC. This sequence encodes CASSYLGLAGEQPCEQYL.

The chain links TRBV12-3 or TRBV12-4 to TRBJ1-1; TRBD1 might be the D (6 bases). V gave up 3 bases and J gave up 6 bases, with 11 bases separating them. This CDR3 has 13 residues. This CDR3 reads CASSLKRTAEAFF. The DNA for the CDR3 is TGTGCCAGCAGTTTGAAGAGGACAGCTGAAGCTTTCTTT.

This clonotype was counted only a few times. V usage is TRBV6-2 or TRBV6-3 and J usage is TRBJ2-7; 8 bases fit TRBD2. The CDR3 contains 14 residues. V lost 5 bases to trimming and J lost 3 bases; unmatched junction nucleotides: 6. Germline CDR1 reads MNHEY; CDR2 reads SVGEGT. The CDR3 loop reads CASSTGLVYYEQYF. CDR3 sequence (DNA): TGTGCCAGCAGTACGGGACTAGTGTACTACGAGCAGTACTTC.

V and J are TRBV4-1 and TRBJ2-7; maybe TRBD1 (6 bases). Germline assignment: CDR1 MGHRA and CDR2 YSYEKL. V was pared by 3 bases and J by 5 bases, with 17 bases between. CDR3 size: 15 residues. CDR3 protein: CASSHQTGLAHEQYF. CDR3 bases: TGCGCCAGCAGCCACCAGACAGGCTTGGCCCACGAGCAGTACTTC.

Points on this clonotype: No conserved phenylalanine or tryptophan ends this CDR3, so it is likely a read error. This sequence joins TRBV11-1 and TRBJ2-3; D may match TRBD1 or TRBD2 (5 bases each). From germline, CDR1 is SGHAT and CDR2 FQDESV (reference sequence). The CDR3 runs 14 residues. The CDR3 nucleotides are TGTGGCAGCGAATCAGGGAGAGGCACAGATACGCAGTATTTG. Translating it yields CGSESGRGTDTQYL.

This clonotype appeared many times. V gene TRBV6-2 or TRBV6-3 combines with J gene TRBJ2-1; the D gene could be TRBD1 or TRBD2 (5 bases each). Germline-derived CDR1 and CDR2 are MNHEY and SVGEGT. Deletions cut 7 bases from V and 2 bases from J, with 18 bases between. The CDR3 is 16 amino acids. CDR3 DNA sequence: TGTGCCAGCACTCCTGGGACCCGCTTCCCCTACAATGAGCAGTTCTTC. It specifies CASTPGTRFPYNEQFF.

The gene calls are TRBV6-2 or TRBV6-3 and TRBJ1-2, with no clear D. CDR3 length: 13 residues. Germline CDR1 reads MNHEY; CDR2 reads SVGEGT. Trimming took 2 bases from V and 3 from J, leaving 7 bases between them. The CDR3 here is CASSYTTDYGYTF. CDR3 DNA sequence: TGTGCCAGCAGTTACACGACGGACTATGGCTACACCTTC.

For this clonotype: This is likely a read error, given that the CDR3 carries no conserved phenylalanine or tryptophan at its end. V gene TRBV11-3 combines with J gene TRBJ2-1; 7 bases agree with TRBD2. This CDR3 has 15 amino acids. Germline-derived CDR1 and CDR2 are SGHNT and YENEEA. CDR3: CASNLEASGYDEQFL. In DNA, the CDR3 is TGTGCCAGCAACTTAGAGGCTAGCGGCTACGATGAGCAGTTCTTA.

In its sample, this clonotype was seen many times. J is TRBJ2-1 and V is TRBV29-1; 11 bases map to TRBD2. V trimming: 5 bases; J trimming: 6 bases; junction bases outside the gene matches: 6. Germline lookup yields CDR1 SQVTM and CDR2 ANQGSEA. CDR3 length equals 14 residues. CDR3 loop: CSVPGLAAINEQFF. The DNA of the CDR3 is TGCAGCGTTCCGGGACTAGCGGCCATCAATGAGCAGTTCTTC.

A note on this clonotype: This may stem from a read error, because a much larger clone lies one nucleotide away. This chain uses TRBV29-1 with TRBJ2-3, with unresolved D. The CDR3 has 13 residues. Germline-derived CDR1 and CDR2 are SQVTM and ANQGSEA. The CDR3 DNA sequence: TGCAACGTTGTCGGCGCGACCCCAGATACGCAGTATTTT. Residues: CNVVGATPDTQYF.

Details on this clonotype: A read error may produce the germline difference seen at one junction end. The CDR3 nucleotides are TGTGCCAGTAGTGTCACTAGAGATCTCCCTGGGACAGATACGCAGTATTTT. It yields the protein CASSVTRDLPGTDTQYF. The gene calls are TRBV2 and TRBJ2-3; the D gene is possibly TRBD2 (5 bases). Germline V gene data show CDR1 as SNHLY and CDR2 as FYNNEI. The CDR3 covers 17 residues.

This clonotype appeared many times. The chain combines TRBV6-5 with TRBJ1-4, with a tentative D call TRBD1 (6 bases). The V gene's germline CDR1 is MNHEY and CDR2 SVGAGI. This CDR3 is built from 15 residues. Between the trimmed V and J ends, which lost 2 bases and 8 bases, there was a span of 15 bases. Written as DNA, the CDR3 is TGTGCCAGCAGTTACGCGGGACAAACGGACGAAAAACTGTTTTTT. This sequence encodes CASSYAGQTDEKLFF.

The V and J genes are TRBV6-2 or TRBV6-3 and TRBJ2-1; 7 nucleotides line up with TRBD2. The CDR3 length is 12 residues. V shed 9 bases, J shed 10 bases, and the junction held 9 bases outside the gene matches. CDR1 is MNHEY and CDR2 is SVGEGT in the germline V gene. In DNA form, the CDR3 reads TGTGCCAGAAGAGAACACGGGAGGGAGCAGTTCTTC. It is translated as CARREHGREQFF.